Listed here are 9 T cell receptor beta chains from one sample, sequenced in a study of shared clonotypes between healthy human individuals. Assay used: immunoSEQ multiplex PCR; TCRdb lists only in-frame clones, some missing. Of about 2.4 million clones listed, 90% to 95% are singletons. The specimen sequenced was naive CD4+ T cells sorted from blood. Indicated subset: CD45RA+ positively selected. The receptors were sampled from a man younger than 35 in good health.

The V and J genes are TRBV10-3 and TRBJ1-5; possibly TRBD1 for D (5 bases). Germline V lookup: CDR1 ENHRY, CDR2 SYGVKD. Deletions cut 0 bases from V and 5 bases from J, with 14 bases between. The CDR3 totals 16 residues. The DNA for the CDR3 is TGTGCCATCAGTGAGTCGGGGGTGTTTCGTGATCAGCCCCAGCATTTT. This gives the protein CAISESGVFRDQPQHF.

The chain joins TRBV5-6 to TRBJ2-7; D gene ambiguous. The CDR3 length is 13 residues. Trimming removed 3 bases at V and 2 bases at J, with 9 bases between. Germline CDR1 reads SGHDT; CDR2 reads YYEEEE. The CDR3 spells CASSSGRTYEQYF. For the CDR3, the DNA is TGTGCCAGCAGCTCCGGACGGACCTACGAGCAGTACTTC. Based on the CDR3 plus reference TRBV5-6 and TRBJ2-7, the full variable domain is DAGVTQSPTHLIKTRGQQVTLRCSPKSGHDTVSWYQQALGQGPQFIFQYYEEEERQRGNFPDRFSGHQFPNYSSELNVNALLLGDSALYLCASSSGRTYEQYFGPGTRLTVT.

The chain is built from TRBV2 and TRBJ2-2; the D gene is possibly TRBD2 (5 bases). Germline CDR1 is SNHLY and CDR2 is FYNNEI. The CDR3 is made up of 16 amino acids. With 7 bases removed from V and 4 bases from J, the gap between germline ends came to 19 bases. CDR3 bases: TGTGCCAGCAACATTAACGGGATTCCGGGCACCGGGGAGCTGTTTTTT. It encodes CASNINGIPGTGELFF.

The V call is TRBV2, the J call TRBJ2-7; 10 nucleotides match TRBD2. The CDR3 is 15 residues long. Germline CDR1 SNHLY, CDR2 FYNNEI. V dropped 8 bases and J dropped 6; count of bases not matched to a gene: 13. CDR3 coding DNA: TGTGCCAGCGGAAGGGTAGCGGGAGGTTCATCCGAGCAGTACTTC. Translation gives CASGRVAGGSSEQYF.

This chain uses TRBV11-2 with TRBJ2-7, with TRBD1 matching over 9 bases. The J segment lost 2 bases and the V segment lost 0 bases, leaving 2 bases of the junction unmatched. The V gene's germline CDR1 is SGHAT and CDR2 FQNNGV. This CDR3 comprises 15 residues. DNA of the CDR3: TGTGCCAGCAGCTTAGATAACAGGGGGCCCTACGAGCAGTACTTC. It encodes CASSLDNRGPYEQYF.

Regarding this clone: Other DNA sequences in this specimen translate into the identical CDR3. The rearrangement uses TRBV4-3 and TRBJ2-3; D could derive from TRBD1 or TRBD2 (5 bases each). This CDR3 spans 15 amino acids. The V and J ends lost 0 bases and 0 bases respectively, with 7 bases between them. Germline values: CDR1 LGHNA, CDR2 YSLEER. The CDR3 sequence is CASSQDGTSTDTQYF. The CDR3 region has the DNA TGCGCCAGCAGCCAAGATGGGACGAGCACAGATACGCAGTATTTT.

The chain uses TRBV7-9 and TRBJ2-7; D is unclear. The CDR3 contains 8 residues. Trimming pared 6 bases from V and 11 bases from J, leaving 5 bases between. CDR1 is SEHNR, CDR2 FQNEAQ, per germline (reference sequence). In nucleotides, the CDR3 is TGTGCCAGCAGTCCGGAGTACTTC. Translating it yields CASSPEYF. Supplemented by reference TRBV7-9 and TRBJ2-7, the full variable domain reads DTGVSQNPRHKITKRGQNVTFRCDPISEHNRLYWYRQTLGQGPEFLTYFQNEAQLEKSRLLSDRFSAERPKGSFSTLEIQRTEQGDSAMYLCASSPEYFGPGTRLTVT.

The rearrangement uses TRBV2 and TRBJ2-3; possible D gene TRBD1, 6 bases. CDR1 is SNHLY, CDR2 FYNNEI, per germline. Trimming took off 5 bases at V and 2 bases at J, with 17 bases between the two ends. The CDR3 is 16 residues long. The CDR3 region is CASSSTGIMTTDTQYF. DNA for the CDR3: TGTGCCAGCAGTTCCACAGGGATAATGACCACAGATACGCAGTATTTT.

This clone is a singleton in its sample. The V call is TRBV10-1, the J call TRBJ2-1; 8 bases line up with TRBD1. CDR1 is WNHNN, CDR2 SYGVQD, per germline (reference sequence). The CDR3 is 18 amino acids. V shed 2 bases, J shed 4 bases, and the junction held 13 bases outside the gene matches. This CDR3 reads CASSEGQGEGLRYNEQFF. In nucleotides, the CDR3 is TGCGCCAGCAGTGAGGGACAGGGAGAGGGTTTAAGATACAATGAGCAGTTCTTC.